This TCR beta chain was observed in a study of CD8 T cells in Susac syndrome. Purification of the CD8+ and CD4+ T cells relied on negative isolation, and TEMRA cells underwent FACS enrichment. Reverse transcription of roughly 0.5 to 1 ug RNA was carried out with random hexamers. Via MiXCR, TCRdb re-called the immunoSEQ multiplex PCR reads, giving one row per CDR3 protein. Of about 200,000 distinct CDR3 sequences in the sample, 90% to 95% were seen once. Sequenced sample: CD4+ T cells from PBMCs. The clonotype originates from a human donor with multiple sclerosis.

The CDR3 spells CSVGRGSETQYF. The CDR3, as DNA: TGCAGCGTTGGACGGGGATCGGAGACCCAGTACTTC. The chain employs TRBV29-1 and TRBJ2-5; a possible D gene is TRBD2 (5 bases). This CDR3 spans 12 amino acids. From germline, CDR1 is SQVTM and CDR2 ANQGSEA. Trimming pared 4 bases from V and 5 bases from J, leaving 11 bases between.